Reported below is one TCR beta chain. As originally analysed: Estimated nucleated cell counts came from reference gene primer amplification. TCRdb keeps only in-frame clones here, not all; method: immunoSEQ multiplex PCR. V, J and clone size derive from that table, while D and trimming were established from the DNA sequence. The sample shows 150,000 or so clones, 87% of them seen only once. This record comes from a study of blood T cell repertoires in COVID-19. Across the whole study: Acute and convalescent COVID-19 specimens originated in the United States, Italy and Spain. PBMCs, B-cell-depleted T cells, or T cells provided the cDNA or gDNA that made up the material.

The V end was cut by 2 bases, the J end by 2 bases, with 9 bases between. CDR1 LNHDA and CDR2 SQIVND come from the germline V gene (reference sequence). There are 14 residues in the CDR3. This TCR derives from a human donor in a cohort sampled during active COVID-19. V gene TRBV19 combines with J gene TRBJ1-2; weak D call: TRBD1 (5 bases). The sample taken for sequencing was peripheral blood. This CDR3 reads CASSIRGGNYGYTF. CDR3 DNA sequence: TGTGCCAGTAGTATAAGGGGAGGAAACTATGGCTACACCTTC.